A selection of T cell receptor beta chains follows, all from one sample in a study of T cell repertoires in cytomegalovirus infection. These receptors are not linked to any known antigen. TCRdb itself ran the reads through MiXCR, one entry per CDR3 protein. The sample carries about 470,000 distinct CDR3 sequences, 42% recorded once. Sample: cultured PBMCs, taken from culture after CMV antigen stimulation. The source of these receptors is a human donor in good health (CMV status not recorded). Some clones in this sample may be carry-over from other donors' samples. Both conserved end residues are part of each CDR3.

V,J,CDR3
TRBV5-3,TRBJ2-5,CASSRRLGDAKETQYF
TRBV20-1,TRBJ1-2,CSAGGGSWGGYTF
TRBV7-4,TRBJ1-2,CASSQSPDTDYGYTF
TRBV11-1,TRBJ2-7,CASSFAGHYEQYF
TRBV6-5,TRBJ1-3,CASSYYSSGNTIYF
TRBV15,TRBJ2-1,CATSSGEGSSYNEQFF
TRBV7-4,TRBJ2-6,CASSLLASGASSGANVLTF
TRBV6-6,TRBJ2-5,CASSDGTGGPETQYF
TRBV7-2,TRBJ1-2,CASSLNFGRGDYGYTF
TRBV7-2,TRBJ1-1,CASSLTWNTEAFF
TRBV6-6,TRBJ2-7,CASAPSFGGTYEQYF
TRBV10-2,TRBJ2-4,CASSPLAGVHIQYF
TRBV14,TRBJ2-7,CASSQDFWTTPNEQYF
TRBV6-1,TRBJ2-7,CASSPAPGTAYEQYF
TRBV12-3/TRBV12-4,TRBJ2-3,CASSWASGRMDTQYF
TRBV7-2,TRBJ1-3,CASSLVPSSGNTIYF
TRBV6-6,TRBJ2-4,CASSSSARGGIQYF
TRBV6-2/TRBV6-3,TRBJ2-1,CASSYGTSGRPDYNEQFF
TRBV19,TRBJ2-3,CASKLAGDRDTQYF
TRBV5-4,TRBJ1-1,CASSSPRNGVNTEAFF
TRBV12-3/TRBV12-4,TRBJ1-6,CASSQDRGNYNSPLHF
TRBV6-6,TRBJ2-1,CASTPGQGGRPRYNEQFF
TRBV6-6,TRBJ2-1,CASRPDRTGVGNEQFF
TRBV7-6,TRBJ2-3,CASSFRGGHSDTQYF
TRBV27,TRBJ2-2,CASTGASGELFF
TRBV6-6,TRBJ1-5,CASSPPPGQGIYSNQPQHF
TRBV4-1,TRBJ1-1,CASSQERANTEAFF
TRBV6-2/TRBV6-3,TRBJ1-1,CASSYSAGQGGTEAFF
TRBV3-1,TRBJ2-3,CASSTLAGGSTDTQYF
TRBV27,TRBJ2-7,CASSLLNGLASYEQYF
TRBV7-2,TRBJ2-2,CASSLATGRGELFF
TRBV20-1,TRBJ1-2,CSASVQPNKNGYTF
TRBV5-6,TRBJ1-1,CASSGEGIAEAFF
TRBV19,TRBJ1-4,CATRRGSNEKLFF
TRBV18,TRBJ2-7,CASSRPGQGVAYEQYF
TRBV11-1,TRBJ2-1,CASSGRVGRPYNEQFF
TRBV7-2,TRBJ2-1,CASTISGRGYNEQFF
TRBV7-2,TRBJ2-1,CASSFYRSGNEQFF
TRBV5-4,TRBJ1-6,CASRRAGANSPLHF
TRBV7-9,TRBJ1-1,CASTVGGGPTEAFF
TRBV6-6,TRBJ1-2,CASVRDRISDGYTF
TRBV20-1,TRBJ1-1,CRGVGARLVGEAFF
TRBV4-1,TRBJ2-7,CASSQGQGAFVQYF
TRBV7-2,TRBJ2-5,CASSPSSGGAQETQYF
TRBV7-2,TRBJ2-3,CASSGDQTDTQYF
TRBV19,TRBJ1-5,CASSIALDRLFQPQHF
TRBV6-8,TRBJ2-1,CASSFYISMNEQFF
TRBV2,TRBJ1-2,CASSPDPQGNGYTF
TRBV13,TRBJ1-4,CASSPFAAGINEKLFF